Presented here are 14 T cell receptor beta chains from one specimen sequenced in a study of technical replicates of blood from several donors. Only in-frame clones appear in the TCRdb table, and some are missing; sequencing was by immunoSEQ multiplex PCR. The sample has approximately 73,000 clones, 85% to 95% seen once; the top ten hold 0.37%. The sample comprised T cells isolated from PBMCs. These receptors originate from a human donor in good health.

The chain links TRBV4-3 to TRBJ2-7; 9 nucleotides line up with TRBD2. CDR1 is LGHNA and CDR2 is YSLEER in the germline V gene. The CDR3 consists of 15 residues. The trim removed 1 base at V and 2 bases at J, leaving 3 bases unmatched. The CDR3 here is CASSQGTSAAYEQYF. The CDR3 nucleotides read TGCGCCAGCAGCCAAGGGACTAGCGCGGCCTACGAGCAGTACTTC.

This clone was counted a single time. This chain uses TRBV25-1 with TRBJ2-3; 10 positions agree with TRBD2. This CDR3 has 17 residues. CDR1 and CDR2 (germline): MGHDK, SYGVNS. V was clipped by 1 base and J by 5 bases; unmatched bases: 9. The CDR3 spells CASSEFLLAGEGDTQYF. DNA for the CDR3: TGTGCCAGCAGTGAATTTTTGCTAGCGGGAGAGGGAGATACGCAGTATTTT.

The V and J genes are TRBV19 and TRBJ2-1; no clear D. The CDR3 runs 12 residues. Germline V gives CDR1 LNHDA, CDR2 SQIVND (reference sequence). V lost 5 bases to trimming and J lost 1 base, with 3 bases between them. The CDR3 is CASSQSYNEQFF. CDR3 in DNA: TGTGCCAGTAGTCAATCCTACAATGAGCAGTTCTTC.

The chain uses TRBV7-9 and TRBJ2-5, with 9 positions matching TRBD2. The ends lost 7 bases at V and 0 bases at J; junction bases unmatched: 9. The CDR3 totals 16 residues. Germline V gives CDR1 SEHNR, CDR2 FQNEAQ (reference sequence). CDR3 DNA sequence: TGTGCCAGCACTCGACTGCCTAGCGGGGACCAAGAGACCCAGTACTTC. Translation gives CASTRLPSGDQETQYF.

This sequence joins TRBV5-4 and TRBJ2-1, with 9 bases matching TRBD1. Germline trimming cut 6 bases from V and 4 bases from J; bases unmatched to any gene: 5. Germline V lookup: CDR1 SGHNT, CDR2 YYREEE (reference sequence). This CDR3 is 14 amino acids long. This CDR3 is CASTGTGYYNEQFF. The CDR3 nucleotides read TGTGCCAGCACCGGGACAGGGTATTACAATGAGCAGTTCTTC.

This chain joins TRBV5-4 and TRBJ1-1, with 7 bases matching TRBD1. CDR1 SGHNT and CDR2 YYREEE come from the germline V gene (reference sequence). The CDR3 contains 14 residues. Trimming removed 4 bases from V and 0 bases from J; junction bases left unmatched: 3. The CDR3 loop reads CASSPTGMNTEAFF. The CDR3 DNA is TGTGCCAGCAGCCCGACAGGGATGAACACTGAAGCTTTCTTT.

The chain uses TRBV15 and TRBJ2-7; TRBD2 matches 10 bases. The CDR3 covers 16 residues. J lost 1 base, V lost 8 bases, and 11 bases had no gene match. From germline, CDR1 is LNHNV and CDR2 YYDKDF (reference sequence). CDR3 in DNA: TGTGCCACCGCTAGCGGGAGCACTTCTAGGTCCTACGAGCAGTACTTC. Its translation: CATASGSTSRSYEQYF.

The rearrangement links TRBV30 to TRBJ2-3; 11 bases are shared with TRBD2. The CDR3 extends over 17 amino acids. Losses at the gene ends were 4 bases for V and 2 bases for J; bases not matched to a gene: 11. Germline V CDR1 and CDR2: GTSNPN, SVGIG (reference sequence). CDR3 in DNA: TGTGCCTGGAAAGCCGTGGGACTAGCGGACCCCACAGATACGCAGTATTTT. It codes for CAWKAVGLADPTDTQYF.

This clone has just one count. This chain uses TRBV19 with TRBJ1-5; the D gene is possibly TRBD1 (6 bases). Germline CDR1 reads LNHDA; CDR2 reads SQIVND (reference sequence). The CDR3 runs 15 residues. V lost 4 bases, J lost 2 bases, and 12 bases lay in between. CDR3 protein: CASSTQSGGNQPQHF. CDR3 bases: TGTGCCAGTAGTACCCAGTCAGGGGGCAATCAGCCCCAGCATTTT.

The gene calls are TRBV4-2 and TRBJ2-7; possibly TRBD1 for D (6 bases). With 0 bases removed from V and 3 bases from J, the gap between germline ends came to 9 bases. Germline V lookup: CDR1 LGHNA, CDR2 YNFKEQ. This CDR3 has 14 residues. This CDR3 reads CASSQDLGGYEQYF. The CDR3 DNA reads as TGTGCCAGCAGCCAAGACTTAGGGGGCTACGAGCAGTACTTC.

The genes are TRBV5-1 and TRBJ2-7; TRBD1 matches at 8 bases. Germline V lookup: CDR1 SGHRS, CDR2 YFSETQ. This CDR3 has 14 amino acids. Trimming took 6 bases from V and 0 from J; bases not matched to a gene: 5. The CDR3 coding sequence is TGCGCCAGCACAATAACAGGGGGCTCCTACGAGCAGTACTTC. Residues: CASTITGGSYEQYF.

The rearrangement uses TRBV6-1 and TRBJ1-5, with D perhaps matching TRBD1 (5 bases). The germline V and J ends were trimmed by 4 bases and 6 bases, with 13 bases remaining between them. The CDR3 has 14 residues. The V gene's germline CDR1 is MNHNS and CDR2 SASEGT. CDR3 amino acids: CASSVGDWAQPQHF. The DNA for the CDR3 is TGTGCCAGCAGTGTGGGGGACTGGGCTCAGCCCCAGCATTTT.

The chain uses TRBV6-1 and TRBJ2-7; the match to TRBD1 covers 9 bases. The CDR3 runs 15 residues. Germline trimming cut 3 bases from V and 3 bases from J; bases unmatched to any gene: 6. The V gene's germline CDR1 is MNHNS and CDR2 SASEGT. The CDR3 sequence is CASSDYTGGGYEQYF. The CDR3 region has the DNA TGTGCCAGCAGTGATTACACAGGGGGCGGCTACGAGCAGTACTTC.

The chain links TRBV28 to TRBJ1-2; D uncertain. V was pared by 3 bases and J by 4 bases, with 12 bases between. The CDR3 extends over 14 amino acids. The V gene's germline CDR1 is MDHEN and CDR2 SYDVKM. CDR3 sequence reads: CASSFSVFLYGYTF. The DNA of the CDR3 is TGTGCCAGCAGTTTCTCGGTGTTTCTCTATGGCTACACCTTC.